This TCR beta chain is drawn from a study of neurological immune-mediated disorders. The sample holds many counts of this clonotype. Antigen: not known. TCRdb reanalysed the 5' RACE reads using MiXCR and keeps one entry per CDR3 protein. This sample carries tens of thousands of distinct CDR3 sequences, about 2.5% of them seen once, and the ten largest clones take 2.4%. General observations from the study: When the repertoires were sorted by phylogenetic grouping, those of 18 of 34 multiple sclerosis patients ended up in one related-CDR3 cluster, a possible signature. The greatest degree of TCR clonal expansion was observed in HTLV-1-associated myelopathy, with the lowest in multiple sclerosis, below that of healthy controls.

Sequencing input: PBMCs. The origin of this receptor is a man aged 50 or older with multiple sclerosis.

The CDR3 protein is CASSVAGTSEQYF. CDR3 nucleotides: TGTGCCAGCAGCGTAGCTGGGACGTCCGAGCAGTACTTC. This rearrangement joins TRBV9 to TRBJ2-7; TRBD1 or TRBD2 may be the D gene (5 bases each). CDR3 size: 13 residues. The V end lost 0 bases, the J end lost 6 bases, and 10 bases lay between the germline ends. Germline loops: CDR1 SGDLS, CDR2 YYNGEE.